This is a list of T cell receptor beta chains from one sample in a study of CD8+CD57+ T cells in acquired aplastic anemia. TCRdb independently ran MiXCR on the reads; one entry per CDR3 protein. The profile shows 110,000 or so distinct CDR3 sequences, less than 65% of them singletons. Sequenced material: sorted CD4+, CD8+, or CD8+CD57+ T cells (not recorded which) from PBMCs. The receptors derive from a human donor in good health, serving as a control. Both conserved end residues are part of each CDR3. The D gene is left open where the match is weak. The listing skips clone size in some rows; elsewhere it reads once, few, many or a size class.

size: many; D: -; J: TRBJ1-2; V: TRBV14; DNA: TGTGCCAGCAGCCAAGGACAGCTCTATGGCTACACCTTC; CDR3: CASSQGQLYGYTF
size: many; D: -; J: TRBJ2-3; V: TRBV19; DNA: TGTGCCAGTAGTACCCGGGACACCAGCACAGATACGCAGTATTTT; CDR3: CASSTRDTSTDTQYF
size: few; D: -; J: TRBJ2-5; V: TRBV29-1; DNA: TGCAGCTCCAGACAAGGGAAATGGAAGACCCAGTACTTC; CDR3: CSSRQGKWKTQYF
size: -; D: TRBD1; J: TRBJ2-5; V: TRBV9; DNA: TGTGCCAGCAGCGCCGGGACAGATCAAGAGACCCAGTACTTC; CDR3: CASSAGTDQETQYF
size: many; D: -; J: TRBJ1-1; V: TRBV5-8; DNA: TGTGCCAGCAGCTTGCAGAGGGGTACTGAAGCTTTCTTT; CDR3: CASSLQRGTEAFF
size: many; D: TRBD2; J: TRBJ2-7; V: TRBV7-9; DNA: TGTGCCAGCAGCCCTACTAGCGCCAACTACGAGCAGTACTTC; CDR3: CASSPTSANYEQYF
size: many; D: TRBD1; J: TRBJ1-2; V: TRBV7-2; DNA: TGTGCCAGCAGCTCGCAGGGGGACTATGGCTACACCTTC; CDR3: CASSSQGDYGYTF
size: many; D: -; J: TRBJ1-1; V: TRBV7-2; DNA: TGTGCCAGCAGCTGGCCAGCAACGGGTGACAGGCCTATGAACACTGAAGCTTTCTTT; CDR3: CASSWPATGDRPMNTEAFF
size: many; D: -; J: TRBJ1-2; V: TRBV7-9; DNA: TGTGCCAGCAGCTCATTGACGGGGGCTGCGGATGGCTACACCTTC; CDR3: CASSSLTGAADGYTF
size: -; D: TRBD1; J: TRBJ1-2; V: TRBV11-1; DNA: TGTGCCAGCAGCTCGGGACAGCCCTTATGTGCTAACTATGGCTACACCTTC; CDR3: CASSSGQPLCANYGYTF
size: many; D: -; J: TRBJ2-1; V: TRBV20-1; DNA: TGCAGTGCTAGGACCGAGAGTAGGGCTTACAATGAGCAGTTCTTC; CDR3: CSARTESRAYNEQFF
size: -; D: TRBD2; J: TRBJ2-7; V: TRBV9; DNA: TGTGCCAGCAGCCCTAGCGGGGGGGATTACGAGCAGTACTTC; CDR3: CASSPSGGDYEQYF
size: many; D: TRBD1; J: TRBJ2-7; V: TRBV27; DNA: TGTGCCAGCAGTTCTCCGGCGTCCGGGACAGGGTCCTACGAGCAGTACTTC; CDR3: CASSSPASGTGSYEQYF
size: many; D: -; J: TRBJ2-1; V: TRBV4-2; DNA: TGTGCCAGCAGCCAAGACCAGGGTTCGTACAATGAGCAGTTCTTC; CDR3: CASSQDQGSYNEQFF
size: -; D: -; J: TRBJ1-2; V: TRBV29-1; DNA: TGCAGCGTTGAGGAGGGAGTAGGGGGCTACACCTTC; CDR3: CSVEEGVGGYTF
size: -; D: -; J: TRBJ2-3; V: TRBV24-1; DNA: TGTGCCACCAGTGATTCGACACGCCGAACAGATACGCAGTATTTT; CDR3: CATSDSTRRTDTQYF
size: many; D: -; J: TRBJ1-2; V: TRBV3-1; DNA: TGTGCCAGCAGCCAAGATCGAAGTTCCAACTATGGCTACACCTTC; CDR3: CASSQDRSSNYGYTF
size: -; D: -; J: TRBJ2-3; V: TRBV15; DNA: TGTGCCACCAGCAGCCTACAGGTGATGAGTACAGATACGCAGTATTTT; CDR3: CATSSLQVMSTDTQYF
size: many; D: -; J: TRBJ2-2; V: TRBV15; DNA: TGTGCCACCAGCAGAGTGCCAGGGGACACCGGGGAGCTGTTTTTT; CDR3: CATSRVPGDTGELFF
size: -; D: -; J: TRBJ1-3; V: TRBV7-6; DNA: TGTGCCAGCAGCTTGGGCGGCTCAACTGGAAACACCATATATTTT; CDR3: CASSLGGSTGNTIYF
size: many; D: TRBD2; J: TRBJ2-1; V: TRBV9; DNA: TGTGCCAGCAGCGTAGACCCCCCTAGCGGAAGCTCCTACAATGAGCAGTTCTTC; CDR3: CASSVDPPSGSSYNEQFF
size: -; D: -; J: TRBJ1-2; V: TRBV10-3; DNA: TGTGCCATCAGTGAAAAGGGGTGGGACTATGGCTACACCTTC; CDR3: CAISEKGWDYGYTF
size: -; D: -; J: TRBJ1-2; V: TRBV11-2; DNA: TGTGCCATCTTCCAGGTTCGGAACTATGGCTACACCTTC; CDR3: CAIFQVRNYGYTF
size: few; D: -; J: TRBJ1-2; V: TRBV18; DNA: TGTGCCAGCTCACCAGGGGTGAAACTTTTTCACTTC; CDR3: CASSPGVKLFHF
size: many; D: TRBD1; J: TRBJ2-3; V: TRBV10-1; DNA: TGCGCCAGCAGTACTGACAGGGGCTCAACAGATACGCAGTATTTT; CDR3: CASSTDRGSTDTQYF
size: many; D: -; J: TRBJ2-5; V: TRBV9; DNA: TGTGCCAGCAGTTCAAGCGGTAGCCTCCAAGAGACCCAGTACTTC; CDR3: CASSSSGSLQETQYF
size: -; D: TRBD2; J: TRBJ2-3; V: TRBV4-3; DNA: TGCGCCAGCAGCCAAGATCTCGCGGGAGTGGGAGATACGCAGTATTTT; CDR3: CASSQDLAGVGDTQYF
size: -; D: TRBD1; J: TRBJ2-7; V: TRBV19; DNA: TGTGCCAGTAGAAGGACAGGGGCAGGAGAGCAGTACTTC; CDR3: CASRRTGAGEQYF
size: -; D: TRBD2; J: TRBJ2-5; V: TRBV3-1; DNA: TGTGCCAGCAGCTTTCGTACTAGCGGCGGGGAGACCCAGTACTTC; CDR3: CASSFRTSGGETQYF
size: -; D: -; J: TRBJ1-5; V: TRBV10-3; DNA: TGTGCCATCAGTGAGGGGGGCTATAGCAATCAGCCCCAGCATTTT; CDR3: CAISEGGYSNQPQHF
size: -; D: TRBD1; J: TRBJ2-7; V: TRBV11-1; DNA: TGTGCCAGCTCTATACCGGGACAGGGAGAAAGCTCCTACGAGCAGTACTTC; CDR3: CASSIPGQGESSYEQYF
size: many; D: -; J: TRBJ1-6; V: TRBV7-2; DNA: TGTGCCAGCAGCTTCGAGCCAGGGGATTCACCCCTCCACTTT; CDR3: CASSFEPGDSPLHF
size: few; D: TRBD1; J: TRBJ1-2; V: TRBV7-3; DNA: TGTGCCAGCAGCTTGGGGACAGGTAGCTATGGCTACACCTTC; CDR3: CASSLGTGSYGYTF
size: -; D: TRBD1; J: TRBJ1-1; V: TRBV24-1; DNA: TGTGCCACCAGTGAAACAGGGGGCACTGAAGCTTTCTTT; CDR3: CATSETGGTEAFF
size: few; D: -; J: TRBJ2-1; V: TRBV27; DNA: TGTGCCAGCAGTTTTTCCGAGGGATACAATGAGCAGTTCTTC; CDR3: CASSFSEGYNEQFF
size: once; D: -; J: TRBJ1-2; V: TRBV9; DNA: TGTGCCAGCAGCGACGATACAGGGTTTAACTATGGCTACACCTTC; CDR3: CASSDDTGFNYGYTF
size: many; D: -; J: TRBJ2-7; V: TRBV24-1; DNA: TGTGCCACCAGTGGGAACTCCTACGAGCAGTACTTC; CDR3: CATSGNSYEQYF
size: -; D: TRBD1; J: TRBJ1-2; V: TRBV10-3; DNA: TGTGCCATCAGTAAGGGTGGGACAGACTATGGCTACACCTTC; CDR3: CAISKGGTDYGYTF
size: -; D: TRBD1; J: TRBJ2-5; V: TRBV19; DNA: TGTGCCAGTAGTCCGGGGCAGGGGGTCGGGGAGACCCAGTACTTC; CDR3: CASSPGQGVGETQYF
size: -; D: -; J: TRBJ1-6; V: TRBV10-3; DNA: TGTGCCACCGCCGAGGATTCTTCACCCCTCCACTTT; CDR3: CATAEDSSPLHF
size: -; D: TRBD1; J: TRBJ1-2; V: TRBV7-2; DNA: TGTGCCAGCAGCTCCAAGACAGGGTATGGCTACACCTTC; CDR3: CASSSKTGYGYTF
size: -; D: TRBD2; J: TRBJ2-3; V: TRBV4-1; DNA: TGCGCCAGCAGCCAAAGGAGTAGCGGGGATGAGCAGTATTTT; CDR3: CASSQRSSGDEQYF
size: -; D: TRBD2; J: TRBJ2-7; V: TRBV4-2; DNA: TGTGCCAGCAGCCAAGATCTCCATAGAGGAGCGGGAACCTACGAGCAGTACTTC; CDR3: CASSQDLHRGAGTYEQYF
size: -; D: TRBD1; J: TRBJ2-7; V: TRBV13; DNA: TGTGCCAGCAGCGCCCAGGGGGACCAGCCCCAGCAGTACTTC; CDR3: CASSAQGDQPQQYF
size: many; D: TRBD1; J: TRBJ2-5; V: TRBV20-1; DNA: TGCAGTGCTAGGACGGACAGGGGTTTTCCAGAGACCCAGTACTTC; CDR3: CSARTDRGFPETQYF
size: many; D: TRBD1; J: TRBJ1-2; V: TRBV2; DNA: TGTGCCAGCAGTGTCCAGGGGGGGAGCTATGGCTACACCTTC; CDR3: CASSVQGGSYGYTF
size: many; D: -; J: TRBJ1-1; V: TRBV6-5; DNA: TGTGCCAGCAGTTACTCGATATACGGGAACACTGAAGCTTTCTTT; CDR3: CASSYSIYGNTEAFF
size: many; D: -; J: TRBJ2-7; V: TRBV9; DNA: TGTGCCAGCAGCGAGGGTCGGGGCTACGAGCAGTACTTC; CDR3: CASSEGRGYEQYF
size: few; D: -; J: TRBJ1-4; V: TRBV30; DNA: TGTGCCTGGACCCCCAGCTCGACGGAACCCAATGAAAAACTGTTTTTT; CDR3: CAWTPSSTEPNEKLFF
size: -; D: -; J: TRBJ1-2; V: TRBV29-1; DNA: TGCAGCGTTGGACAGGAGGAAAACTATGGCTACACCTTC; CDR3: CSVGQEENYGYTF
size: many; D: TRBD1; J: TRBJ2-3; V: TRBV9; DNA: TGTGCCAGCAGCGAGGACAGGGTCACAGATACGCAGTATTTT; CDR3: CASSEDRVTDTQYF
size: -; D: -; J: TRBJ2-1; V: TRBV15; DNA: TGTGCCACCAGCAGAGAGGGCTACCTAGCGAAGAGCTCCTACAATGAGCAGTTCTTC; CDR3: CATSREGYLAKSSYNEQFF
size: -; D: TRBD1; J: TRBJ1-2; V: TRBV2; DNA: TGTGCCAGCTATGAGACAGGGATGGGCTATGGCTACACCTTC; CDR3: CASYETGMGYGYTF
size: -; D: -; J: TRBJ1-2; V: TRBV4-3; DNA: TGCGCCAGCAGCCAAGAATTCCAACACCCGGGGGAAGATGGCTACACCTTC; CDR3: CASSQEFQHPGEDGYTF
size: many; D: -; J: TRBJ2-4; V: TRBV11-1; DNA: TGTGCCAGCAGCTTAGGGGGGGAGCAAGCCAAAAACATTCAGTACTTC; CDR3: CASSLGGEQAKNIQYF
size: -; D: -; J: TRBJ1-5; V: TRBV9; DNA: TGTGCCAGCAGCGTAGCGGGGGCGGATTCGGGTCAGCCCCAGCATTTT; CDR3: CASSVAGADSGQPQHF